This TCR beta chain is from a study of radiation and T cells in renal cell carcinoma. Trimming at V came to 5 bases and at J to 2 bases, leaving 4 bases not matched to a gene. The length of the CDR3 is 15 residues. Germline-derived CDR1 and CDR2 are SEHNR and FQNEAQ (reference sequence). Assay used: immunoSEQ multiplex PCR; TCRdb lists only in-frame clones, some missing. The top ten hold about 4% of the sample, which has around 140,000 clones, about 87% seen once. The time point here: baseline pretreatment blood. Indicated treatment: 15 Gy SBRT to primary tumor, nephrectomy 4 weeks later. The clonotype comes from a woman between 65 and 79 years old with renal cell carcinoma. The material was blood, obtained from a patient whose treatment included radiotherapy and nephrectomy. This chain links TRBV7-9 with TRBJ2-3; 10 positions agree with TRBD1. CDR3 protein: CASSTGTGDTDTQYF. As DNA, the CDR3 is TGTGCCAGCAGCACTGGGACAGGGGACACAGATACGCAGTATTTT.